The rows below give T cell receptor beta chains drawn from one sample of a study of T cell repertoires in cytomegalovirus infection. Using its own MiXCR run on the reads, TCRdb lists one record per CDR3 protein. In the table there are a few hundred thousand distinct CDR3 sequences, about 33% of which are singletons. The antigens for these receptors are not known. The source was cultured PBMCs, collected from culture after CMV antigen stimulation. The receptors come from a human donor in good health (CMV status not recorded). Some clones in this sample may be carry-over from other donors' samples. The CDR3 runs from the conserved cysteine through the conserved F or W. The order of the fields is J gene, V gene, clone size, D gene, CDR3 length, CDR3 DNA, CDR3 protein. The D gene is left open where the match is weak. Rows may omit the clone size; those that give it use once, few, many or a size class.

TRBJ1-1 | TRBV5-6 | few | . | 15 | TGTGCCAGCAGCGTATTAGCTTTGGGGAACACTGAAGCTTTCTTT | CASSVLALGNTEAFF
TRBJ2-2 | TRBV7-8 | . | . | 13 | TGTGCCAGCAGCTCACAGGGCATCGGGGAGCTGTTTTTT | CASSSQGIGELFF
TRBJ1-6 | TRBV7-4 | . | TRBD1 | 16 | TGTGCCAGCAGCCAGGGACAGGGGGTTGGCAATTCACCCCTCCACTTT | CASSQGQGVGNSPLHF
TRBJ1-2 | TRBV6-5 | . | TRBD1 | 16 | TGTGCCAGCAGTTACACAAGGGACAGGGGTGACTATGGCTACACCTTC | CASSYTRDRGDYGYTF
TRBJ2-3 | TRBV6-1 | . | . | 15 | TGTGCCAGCAGCCCCGGGCTCCTAAAGGGGGATACGCAGTATTTT | CASSPGLLKGDTQYF
TRBJ2-1 | TRBV7-2 | many | TRBD2 | 15 | TGTGCCAGCAGCTTTTTGGCGGGAGGGCCCGATGAGCAGTTCTTC | CASSFLAGGPDEQFF
TRBJ1-6 | TRBV2 | . | TRBD1 | 15 | TGTGCCAGCAGTCCACAGGGGACGGGGAATTCACCCCTCCACTTT | CASSPQGTGNSPLHF
TRBJ2-3 | TRBV7-2 | few | TRBD1 | 15 | TGTGCCAGCAGCCCGAGACAGGGGGCCGGCGATACGCAGTATTTT | CASSPRQGAGDTQYF
TRBJ2-2 | TRBV7-2 | many | . | 17 | TGTGCCAGCAGCTTAGTGCCCGGGACACAAAACACCGGGGAGCTGTTTTTT | CASSLVPGTQNTGELFF
TRBJ1-1 | TRBV4-1 | few | . | 16 | TGCGCCAGCAGCCAAGATCTGGCCCTTTTAGGGACTGAAGCTTTCTTT | CASSQDLALLGTEAFF
TRBJ2-3 | TRBV7-2 | . | . | 14 | TGTGCCAGCAGCTTACGAGTGCGCACAGATACGCAGTATTTT | CASSLRVRTDTQYF
TRBJ2-1 | TRBV20-1 | few | TRBD2 | 16 | TGCAGTGCTAGTACTAGCGGGAGGACGGGATGGAATGAGCAGTTCTTC | CSASTSGRTGWNEQFF
TRBJ2-7 | TRBV30 | . | . | 12 | TGTGCCTGGAAGGGGGTATCCTACGAGCAGTACTTC | CAWKGVSYEQYF
TRBJ2-5 | TRBV20-1 | . | . | 13 | TGCAGTGCGATTCCGGCCGCCCAAGAGACCCAGTACTTC | CSAIPAAQETQYF
TRBJ2-3 | TRBV2 | . | TRBD1 | 14 | TGTGCCAGCAGGTCGGACAGGGGGTCACATACGCAGTATTTT | CASRSDRGSHTQYF
TRBJ1-3 | TRBV5-1 | few | . | 16 | TGCGCCAGCAGCTTGCAGGGCCTCGTCTCTGGAAACACCATATATTTT | CASSLQGLVSGNTIYF
TRBJ1-6 | TRBV9 | few | . | 15 | TGTGCCAGCAGCGTAGACGGGGGGGGTAATTCACCCCTCCACTTT | CASSVDGGGNSPLHF
TRBJ1-1 | TRBV6-2/TRBV6-3 | . | TRBD1 | 15 | TGTGCCAGCAGTGGGACAGGAGGGAGGATCGCTGAAGCTTTCTTT | CASSGTGGRIAEAFF
TRBJ1-1 | TRBV19 | few | . | 14 | TGTGCCAGTAGCCAAGGGTGGGGTCACACTGAAGCTTTCTTT | CASSQGWGHTEAFF
TRBJ2-5 | TRBV27 | . | . | 14 | TGTGCCAGCAGTTTATCGCGACTTTCTGAGACCCAGTACTTC | CASSLSRLSETQYF
TRBJ2-7 | TRBV7-7 | . | TRBD2 | 15 | TGTGCCAGCAGCCCACTACTAGCGGGAGTGGGCGAGCAGTACTTC | CASSPLLAGVGEQYF
TRBJ2-5 | TRBV11-3 | . | . | 13 | TGTGCCAGCAGCTCCCGCGGCGAAGAGACCCAGTACTTC | CASSSRGEETQYF
TRBJ2-2 | TRBV11-2 | few | . | 12 | TGTGCCAGCAGCGTCTTCGCCGGGGAGCTGTTTTTT | CASSVFAGELFF
TRBJ1-5 | TRBV7-2 | few | . | 15 | TGTGCCAGCAGCTTAGAGGGGGGGGTTGGTGAGCCCCAGCATTTT | CASSLEGGVGEPQHF
TRBJ1-6 | TRBV5-1 | few | TRBD1 | 15 | TGCGCCAGCAGCTGGGGACAGACCATAATTCACCCCCTCCACTTT | CASSWGQTIIHPLHF
TRBJ2-1 | TRBV7-2 | few | TRBD2 | 16 | TGTGCCAGCAGCCGTTTGGGACTAGCGGGGTACAATGAGCAGTTCTTC | CASSRLGLAGYNEQFF